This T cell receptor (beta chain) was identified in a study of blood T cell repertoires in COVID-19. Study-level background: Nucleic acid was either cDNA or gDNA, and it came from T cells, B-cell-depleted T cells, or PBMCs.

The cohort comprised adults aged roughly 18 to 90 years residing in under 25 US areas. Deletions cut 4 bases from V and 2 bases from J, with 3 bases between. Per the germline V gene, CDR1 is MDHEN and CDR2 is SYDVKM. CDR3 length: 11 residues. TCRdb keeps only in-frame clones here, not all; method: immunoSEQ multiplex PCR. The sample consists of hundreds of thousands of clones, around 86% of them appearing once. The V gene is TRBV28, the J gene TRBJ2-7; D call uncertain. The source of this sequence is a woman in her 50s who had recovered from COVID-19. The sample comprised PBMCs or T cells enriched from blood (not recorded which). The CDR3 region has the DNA TGTGCCAGCAGTTCTACCTACGAGCAGTACTTC. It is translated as CASSSTYEQYF.